This T cell receptor (beta chain) was sequenced during a study of blood T cell dynamics during melanoma immunotherapy. Time point specified: pre-treatment baseline. Prior systemic cancer therapy, immunosuppressant use and other active malignancies excluded patients. A remark on this clone: Its specificity is not known.

General study findings and limits: PBMC repertoires of eventual disease-control patients split at W3 into clonality or diversity gains. It remained unknown if the driving T cell clones were melanoma-specific.

Measured with immunoSEQ multiplex PCR; TCRdb has only the in-frame clones, and not every one. Of about 14,000 clones listed, about nine tenths are singletons. The ends lost 7 bases at V and 11 bases at J; junction bases unmatched: 6. Germline V CDR1 and CDR2: MNHEY, SVGAGI. This CDR3 is 14 amino acids long. The chain employs TRBV6-5 and TRBJ1-6; 12 positions match TRBD1. This sequence originates from a human donor with melanoma. Sequences were derived from blood, sampled from a patient treated with checkpoint blockade. This CDR3 reads CASKAGQGATPLHF. Written as DNA, the CDR3 is TGTGCCAGCAAGGCGGGACAGGGGGCTACACCCCTCCACTTT.